This T cell receptor beta chain derives from a study of blood T cell repertoires in COVID-19. The CDR3 sequence is 15 residues long. CDR1 and CDR2 (germline): KGHDR, SFDVKD. V shed 3 bases and J 1 base; nucleotides not matched to a gene: 4. The table came from immunoSEQ multiplex PCR; TCRdb's copy has only in-frame clones and leaves some out. The sample has under 200,000 clones, approximately 91% seen once; the top ten hold approximately 2.4%. The source material was peripheral blood. V gene TRBV24-1 combines with J gene TRBJ1-1, with TRBD1 identical over 7 bases. The clonotype originates from a man between 18 and 35 years old with acute or convalescent COVID-19. The CDR3 bases are TGTGCCACCAGTGATCCCCGGACAGGGAACACTGAAGCTTTCTTT. Protein product: CATSDPRTGNTEAFF.